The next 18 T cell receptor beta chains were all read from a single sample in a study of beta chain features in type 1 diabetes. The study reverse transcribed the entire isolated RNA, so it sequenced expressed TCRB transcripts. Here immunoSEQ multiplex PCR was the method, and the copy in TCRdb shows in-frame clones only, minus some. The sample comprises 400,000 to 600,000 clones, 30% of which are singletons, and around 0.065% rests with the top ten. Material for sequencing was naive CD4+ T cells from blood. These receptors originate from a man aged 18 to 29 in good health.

The CDR3 protein is CATGRLTTGELFF. Written as DNA, the CDR3 is TGTGCCACCGGTAGGCTAACCACCGGGGAGCTGTTTTTT. V gene TRBV15 combines with J gene TRBJ2-2; D is unclear. The CDR3 spans 13 residues. The V end was cut by 8 bases, the J end by 4 bases, with 11 bases between. Germline-derived CDR1 and CDR2 are LNHNV and YYDKDF (reference sequence). Based on the CDR3 plus reference TRBV15 and TRBJ2-2, the full variable domain is DAMVIQNPRYQVTQFGKPVTLSCSQTLNHNVMYWYQQKSSQAPKLLFHYYDKDFNNEADTPDNFQSRRPNTSFCFLDIRSPGLGDTAMYLCATGRLTTGELFFGEGSRLTVL.

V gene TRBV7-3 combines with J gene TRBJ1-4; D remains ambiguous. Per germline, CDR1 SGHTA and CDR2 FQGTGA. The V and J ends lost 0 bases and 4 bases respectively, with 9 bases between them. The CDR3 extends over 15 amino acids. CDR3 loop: CASSLTGGVNEKLFF. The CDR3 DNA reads TGTGCCAGCAGCTTAACGGGAGGTGTTAATGAAAAACTGTTTTTT. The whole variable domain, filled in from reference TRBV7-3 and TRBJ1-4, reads GAGVSQTPSNKVTEKGKYVELRCDPISGHTALYWYRQSLGQGPEFLIYFQGTGAADDSGLPNDRFFAVRPEGSVSTLKIQRTERGDSAVYLCASSLTGGVNEKLFFGSGTQLSVL.

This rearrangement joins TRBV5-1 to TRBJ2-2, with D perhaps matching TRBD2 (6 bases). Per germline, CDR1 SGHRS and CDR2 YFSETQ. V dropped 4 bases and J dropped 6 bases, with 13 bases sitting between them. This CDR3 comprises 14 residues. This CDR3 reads CASSAGPGAGELFF. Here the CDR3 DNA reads TGCGCCAGCAGCGCGGGACCTGGAGCCGGGGAGCTGTTTTTT.

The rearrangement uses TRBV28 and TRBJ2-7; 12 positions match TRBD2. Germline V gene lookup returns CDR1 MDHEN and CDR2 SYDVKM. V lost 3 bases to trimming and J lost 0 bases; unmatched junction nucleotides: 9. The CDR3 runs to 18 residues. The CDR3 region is CASSFQTSGSGASYEQYF. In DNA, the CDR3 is TGTGCCAGCAGTTTCCAGACTAGCGGGAGTGGGGCCTCCTACGAGCAGTACTTC.

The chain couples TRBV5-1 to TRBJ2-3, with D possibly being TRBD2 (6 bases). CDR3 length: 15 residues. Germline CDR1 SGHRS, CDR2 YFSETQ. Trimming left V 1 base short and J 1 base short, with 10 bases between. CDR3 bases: TGCGCCAGCAGCTTGCAGGGCGGGGGCACAGATACGCAGTATTTT. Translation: CASSLQGGGTDTQYF.

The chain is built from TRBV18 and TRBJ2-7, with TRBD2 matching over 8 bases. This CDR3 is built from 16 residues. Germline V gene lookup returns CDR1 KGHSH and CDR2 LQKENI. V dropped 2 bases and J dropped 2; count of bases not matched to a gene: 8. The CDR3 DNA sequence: TGTGCCAGCTCACCAAAGGAACTAGCGGTTCCCTACGAGCAGTACTTC. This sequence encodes CASSPKELAVPYEQYF.

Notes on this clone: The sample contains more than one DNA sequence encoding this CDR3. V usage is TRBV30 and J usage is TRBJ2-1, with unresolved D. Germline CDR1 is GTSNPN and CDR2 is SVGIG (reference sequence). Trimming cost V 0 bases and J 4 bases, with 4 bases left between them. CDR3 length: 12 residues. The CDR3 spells CAWSVTYNEQFF. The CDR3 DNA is TGTGCCTGGAGTGTAACTTACAATGAGCAGTTCTTC.

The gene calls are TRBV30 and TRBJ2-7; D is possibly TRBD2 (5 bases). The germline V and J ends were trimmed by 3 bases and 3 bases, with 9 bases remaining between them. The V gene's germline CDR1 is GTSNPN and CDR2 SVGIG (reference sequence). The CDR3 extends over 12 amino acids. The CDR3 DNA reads TGTGCCTGGAGGAGGGAACACTACGAGCAGTACTTC. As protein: CAWRREHYEQYF.

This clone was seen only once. CDR3 coding DNA: TGCGCCAGCAGCCGGGACAGTGTTAACTCTGGGGCCAACGTCCTGACTTTC. It codes for CASSRDSVNSGANVLTF. This sequence joins TRBV5-1 and TRBJ2-6; 7 nucleotides match TRBD1. The CDR3 loop spans 17 amino acids. V trimming: 4 bases; J trimming: 0 bases; junction bases outside the gene matches: 7. From germline, CDR1 is SGHRS and CDR2 YFSETQ.

The DNA for the CDR3 is TGTGCCAGCAGTAGAGGACTAGCGGGAGGGCCCCGCACAGATACGCAGTATTTT. As protein: CASSRGLAGGPRTDTQYF. This chain links TRBV27 with TRBJ2-3; 15 nucleotides match TRBD2. After removal of 5 bases from V and 1 base from J, the junction contained 7 bases not matched to a gene. CDR1 MNHEY and CDR2 SMNVEV come from the germline V gene (reference sequence). The CDR3 runs to 18 residues.

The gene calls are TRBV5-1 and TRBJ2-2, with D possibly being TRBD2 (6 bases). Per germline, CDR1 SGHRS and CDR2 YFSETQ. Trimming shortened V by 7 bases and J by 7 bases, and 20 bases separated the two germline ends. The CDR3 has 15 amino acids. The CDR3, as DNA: TGCGCCAGCGGAGGGCGGTCCGGGCCCCTCGGGGAGCTGTTTTTT. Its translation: CASGGRSGPLGELFF.

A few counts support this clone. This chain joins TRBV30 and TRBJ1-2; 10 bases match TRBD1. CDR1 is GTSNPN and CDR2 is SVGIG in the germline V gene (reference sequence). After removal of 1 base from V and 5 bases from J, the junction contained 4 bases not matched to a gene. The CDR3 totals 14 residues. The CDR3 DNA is TGTGCCTGGAGTGGGGACAGGGGAATTTATGGCTACACCTTC. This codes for CAWSGDRGIYGYTF.

The CDR3 loop is CAWSRGGGTYEQYF. The CDR3 DNA is TGTGCCTGGAGCAGGGGTGGGGGCACCTACGAGCAGTACTTC. The rearrangement joins TRBV30 to TRBJ2-7; TRBD1 is a possible D gene (6 bases). From germline, CDR1 is GTSNPN and CDR2 SVGIG (reference sequence). CDR3 length: 14 amino acids. Trimming left V 3 bases short and J 2 bases short, with 14 bases between.

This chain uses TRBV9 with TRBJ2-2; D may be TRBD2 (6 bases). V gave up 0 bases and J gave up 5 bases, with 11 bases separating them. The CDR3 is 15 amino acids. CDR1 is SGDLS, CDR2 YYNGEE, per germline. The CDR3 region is CASSVEGGATGELFF. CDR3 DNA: TGTGCCAGCAGCGTAGAAGGCGGGGCAACCGGGGAGCTGTTTTTT.

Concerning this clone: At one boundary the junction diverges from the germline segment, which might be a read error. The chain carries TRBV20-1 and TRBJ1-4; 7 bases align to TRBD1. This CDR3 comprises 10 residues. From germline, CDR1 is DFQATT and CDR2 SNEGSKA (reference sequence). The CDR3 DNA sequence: TGCAGTGCTGGGACAGCACGTACCATTTTT. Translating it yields CSAGTARTIF.

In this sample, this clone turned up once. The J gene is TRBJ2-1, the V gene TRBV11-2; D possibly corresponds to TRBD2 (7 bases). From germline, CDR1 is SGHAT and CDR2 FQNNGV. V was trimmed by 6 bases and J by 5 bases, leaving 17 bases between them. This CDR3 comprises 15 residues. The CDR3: CASRPLAGAHNEQFF. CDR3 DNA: TGTGCCAGCAGACCCCTTGCGGGGGCCCACAATGAGCAGTTCTTC. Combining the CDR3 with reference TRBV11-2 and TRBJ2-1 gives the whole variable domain EAGVAQSPRYKIIEKRQSVAFWCNPISGHATLYWYQQILGQGPKLLIQFQNNGVVDDSQLPKDRFSAERLKGVDSTLKIQPAKLEDSAVYLCASRPLAGAHNEQFFGPGTRLTVL.

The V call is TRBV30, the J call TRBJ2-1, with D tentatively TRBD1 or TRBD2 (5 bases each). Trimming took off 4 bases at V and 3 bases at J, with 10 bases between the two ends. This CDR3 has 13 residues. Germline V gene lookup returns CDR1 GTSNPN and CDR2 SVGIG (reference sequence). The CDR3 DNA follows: TGTGCCTGGAAACGGGACGGCTACAATGAGCAGTTCTTC. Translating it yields CAWKRDGYNEQFF.

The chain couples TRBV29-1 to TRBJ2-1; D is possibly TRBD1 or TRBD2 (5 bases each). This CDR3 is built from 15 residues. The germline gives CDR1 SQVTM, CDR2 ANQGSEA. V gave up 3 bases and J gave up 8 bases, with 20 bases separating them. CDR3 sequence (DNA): TGCAGCGTTGAGGGGAACGACCTTCTGGGGGATGAGCAGTTCTTC. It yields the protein CSVEGNDLLGDEQFF.